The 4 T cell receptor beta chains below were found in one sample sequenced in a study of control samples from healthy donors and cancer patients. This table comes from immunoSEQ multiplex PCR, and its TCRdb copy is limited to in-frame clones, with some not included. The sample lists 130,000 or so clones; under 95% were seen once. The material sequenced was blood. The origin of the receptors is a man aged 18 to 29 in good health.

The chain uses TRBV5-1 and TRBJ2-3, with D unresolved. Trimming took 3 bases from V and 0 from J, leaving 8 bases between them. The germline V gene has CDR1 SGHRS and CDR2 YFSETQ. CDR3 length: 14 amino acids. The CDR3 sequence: CASSYWVSTDTQYF. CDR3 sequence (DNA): TGCGCCAGCAGCTATTGGGTGAGCACAGATACGCAGTATTTT.

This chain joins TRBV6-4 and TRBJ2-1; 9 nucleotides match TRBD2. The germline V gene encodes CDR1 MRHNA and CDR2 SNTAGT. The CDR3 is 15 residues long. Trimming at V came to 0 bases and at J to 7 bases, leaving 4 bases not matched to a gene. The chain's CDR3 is CASSDSAGGLNEQFF. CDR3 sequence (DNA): TGTGCCAGCAGTGACTCGGCGGGGGGGCTTAATGAGCAGTTCTTC.

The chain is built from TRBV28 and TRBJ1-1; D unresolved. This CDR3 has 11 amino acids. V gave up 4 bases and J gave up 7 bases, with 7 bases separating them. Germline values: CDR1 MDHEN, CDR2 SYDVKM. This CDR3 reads CASSSRREAFF. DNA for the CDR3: TGTGCCAGCAGTTCCCGGCGTGAAGCTTTCTTT.

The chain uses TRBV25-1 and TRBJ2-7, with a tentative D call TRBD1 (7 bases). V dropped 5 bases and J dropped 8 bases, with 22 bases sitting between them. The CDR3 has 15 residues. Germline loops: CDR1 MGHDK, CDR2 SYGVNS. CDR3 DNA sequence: TGTGCCAGCAGTCCCCAAGGGGGCAGGGACTCTAAGCAGTACTTC. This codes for CASSPQGGRDSKQYF.